The 9 T cell receptor beta chains in this list originate from one sample, sequenced in a study of CD8 T cells in ankylosing spondylitis. Via MiXCR, TCRdb re-called the 5' RACE reads, giving one row per CDR3 protein. The sample lists about 340,000 distinct CDR3 sequences, around 20% seen once, with less than 15% in the top ten. Input material: blood, either unsorted or a sorted T cell fraction (not recorded which). Receptors were obtained from a male donor with ankylosing spondylitis or in good health (not recorded which).

V and J are TRBV5-6 and TRBJ2-1; the D gene is possibly TRBD2 (6 bases). The CDR3 runs 13 residues. Trimming cost V 0 bases and J 9 bases, with 10 bases left between them. Per germline, CDR1 SGHDT and CDR2 YYEEEE. For the CDR3, the DNA is TGTGCCAGCAGCTTGGGGGGGGTTGGTGAGCAGTTCTTC. It encodes CASSLGGVGEQFF. Full variable domain (missing parts from reference TRBV5-6 and TRBJ2-1): DAGVTQSPTHLIKTRGQQVTLRCSPKSGHDTVSWYQQALGQGPQFIFQYYEEEERQRGNFPDRFSGHQFPNYSSELNVNALLLGDSALYLCASSLGGVGEQFFGPGTRLTVL.

Only a few counts were recorded for this clonotype. This chain connects TRBV6-1 to TRBJ1-5; a weak D match, TRBD1 (6 bases). V was pared by 8 bases and J by 0 bases, with 14 bases between. In germline, CDR1 is MNHNS, CDR2 SASEGT. The CDR3 extends over 15 amino acids. The CDR3 DNA sequence: TGTGCCAGCCGGGGGGGCATAGATAGCAATCAGCCCCAGCATTTT. Encoded protein: CASRGGIDSNQPQHF.

The chain combines TRBV20-1 with TRBJ2-1; 7 bases line up with TRBD2. The CDR3 extends over 14 amino acids. Germline loops: CDR1 DFQATT, CDR2 SNEGSKA (reference sequence). The V segment lost 1 base and the J segment 7 bases; nucleotides outside the gene matches: 7. CDR3 DNA: TGCAGTGCTAGAGCAGGCGGGGGAAGTAATGAGCAGTTCTTC. Its translation: CSARAGGGSNEQFF.

This chain connects TRBV12-3 or TRBV12-4 to TRBJ2-3; D possibly matches TRBD1 or TRBD2 (5 bases each). Trimming took off 5 bases at V and 3 bases at J, with 15 bases between the two ends. CDR3 length: 15 residues. CDR3 nucleotide sequence: TGTGCCAGCAGTCCGGATGTGAGGGGAACAGATACGCAGTATTTT. As protein: CASSPDVRGTDTQYF.

This chain's CDR3 is CSAVPSGVLNEQFF. The CDR3 nucleotides read TGCAGTGCTGTGCCTAGCGGGGTTCTCAATGAGCAGTTCTTC. This chain uses TRBV20-1 with TRBJ2-1; 9 positions match TRBD2. This CDR3 is 14 amino acids long. Germline CDR1 and CDR2: DFQATT and SNEGSKA (reference sequence). V lost 5 bases and J lost 6; bases outside the gene matches: 8.

The CDR3 nucleotides read TGTGCCAGCAGCGGGATGGCCTTCGGCTATGGCTACACCTTC. It encodes CASSGMAFGYGYTF. The chain recombines TRBV7-9 with TRBJ1-2; D ambiguous. Trimming removed 5 bases at V and 4 bases at J, with 14 bases between. The CDR3 runs to 14 residues. From germline, CDR1 is SEHNR and CDR2 FQNEAQ (reference sequence).

This chain connects TRBV7-9 to TRBJ2-7, with TRBD1 matching over 7 bases. The trim removed 3 bases at V and 4 bases at J, leaving 6 bases unmatched. The CDR3 length is 14 residues. From germline, CDR1 is SEHNR and CDR2 FQNEAQ (reference sequence). CDR3 in DNA: TGTGCCAGCAGCTTGGGTGGACAGGAATACGAGCAGTACTTC. Its translation is CASSLGGQEYEQYF.

This clonotype was observed a handful of times. The chain uses TRBV4-1 and TRBJ1-5; perhaps TRBD1 as D (5 bases). In germline, CDR1 is MGHRA, CDR2 YSYEKL. The CDR3 has 16 residues. Trimming shortened V by 1 base and J by 2 bases, and 12 bases separated the two germline ends. As DNA, the CDR3 is TGCGCCAGCAGCCAAGGGGGGGGTTTGGGCAATCAGCCCCAGCATTTT. Its translation: CASSQGGGLGNQPQHF.

This clonotype was detected a few times. The chain couples TRBV27 to TRBJ2-3; the D gene is possibly TRBD2 (6 bases). In germline, CDR1 is MNHEY, CDR2 SMNVEV (reference sequence). The CDR3 has 16 residues. Trimming stripped 5 bases from V and 5 bases from J, with 20 bases between. The CDR3 DNA sequence: TGTGCCAGCAGTACCCTCGCGGGGCGAGATCAAGATACGCAGTATTTT. It yields the protein CASSTLAGRDQDTQYF.